A selection of T cell receptor beta chains follows, all from one sample in a study of cytomegalovirus exposure and HLA in healthy donors. Libraries were prepared by immunoSEQ multiplex PCR; TCRdb keeps only in-frame clonotypes and omits some of them. The sample has around 120,000 clones, 80% to 90% seen once; the top ten hold nearly 4.5%. The sequenced sample consisted of PBMCs. These receptors were obtained from a man aged 18-30 years in good health and CMV-seropositive. CDR3s leave out the opening cysteine and the closing phenylalanine or tryptophan. The order of the fields is CDR3 protein, V gene, J gene.

ASSLQGGDGELF	TRBV13	TRBJ2-2
ASSQGQGGTEAF	TRBV7-8	TRBJ1-1
ATSRARQGGSYEQY	TRBV15	TRBJ2-7
ASSVRWGTGHQPQH	TRBV6-1	TRBJ1-5
ASGLRGGHSTDTQY	TRBV12-5	TRBJ2-3
ASSQDPQGSTGNTIY	TRBV4-3	TRBJ1-3
ASSFMGSLNEKLF	TRBV11-2	TRBJ1-4
ATSNGGSFGY	TRBV15	TRBJ2-3
ATSREPVDIRSGNTIY	TRBV15	TRBJ1-3
ASSLGLGRGTDTQY	TRBV5-1	TRBJ2-3
ASSHGREAEKLF	TRBV28	TRBJ1-4
ASSLGEPGAKSPLH	TRBV11-2	TRBJ1-6
ASSTQDLNTEAF	TRBV5-4	TRBJ1-1
ASSLDQGAVGYYGYT	TRBV5-4	TRBJ1-2
ASSQVGVGTPNEKLF	TRBV4-2	TRBJ1-4
ASSLSPSPYEQY	TRBV7-2	TRBJ2-7
SVAGGGENIQY	TRBV29-1	TRBJ2-4
ASSGTASYNEQF	TRBV28	TRBJ2-1
ASSQDGDSYYGYT	TRBV4-3	TRBJ1-2
ASSLVRTRGEQY	TRBV7-8	TRBJ2-7
ASSFGPYGYT	TRBV28	TRBJ1-2
ASAATGVSYNEQF	TRBV25-1	TRBJ2-1
ASSLGQGADTQY	TRBV7-6	TRBJ2-3
ASSSSGLQNTEAF	TRBV7-9	TRBJ1-1
ASSLTSGGTDTQY	TRBV7-9	TRBJ2-3
ASSRGEADTQY	TRBV6-6	TRBJ2-3
AWSLTGSGGYNEQF	TRBV30	TRBJ2-1
ASSQETGRFIRGNEQF	TRBV4-3	TRBJ2-1